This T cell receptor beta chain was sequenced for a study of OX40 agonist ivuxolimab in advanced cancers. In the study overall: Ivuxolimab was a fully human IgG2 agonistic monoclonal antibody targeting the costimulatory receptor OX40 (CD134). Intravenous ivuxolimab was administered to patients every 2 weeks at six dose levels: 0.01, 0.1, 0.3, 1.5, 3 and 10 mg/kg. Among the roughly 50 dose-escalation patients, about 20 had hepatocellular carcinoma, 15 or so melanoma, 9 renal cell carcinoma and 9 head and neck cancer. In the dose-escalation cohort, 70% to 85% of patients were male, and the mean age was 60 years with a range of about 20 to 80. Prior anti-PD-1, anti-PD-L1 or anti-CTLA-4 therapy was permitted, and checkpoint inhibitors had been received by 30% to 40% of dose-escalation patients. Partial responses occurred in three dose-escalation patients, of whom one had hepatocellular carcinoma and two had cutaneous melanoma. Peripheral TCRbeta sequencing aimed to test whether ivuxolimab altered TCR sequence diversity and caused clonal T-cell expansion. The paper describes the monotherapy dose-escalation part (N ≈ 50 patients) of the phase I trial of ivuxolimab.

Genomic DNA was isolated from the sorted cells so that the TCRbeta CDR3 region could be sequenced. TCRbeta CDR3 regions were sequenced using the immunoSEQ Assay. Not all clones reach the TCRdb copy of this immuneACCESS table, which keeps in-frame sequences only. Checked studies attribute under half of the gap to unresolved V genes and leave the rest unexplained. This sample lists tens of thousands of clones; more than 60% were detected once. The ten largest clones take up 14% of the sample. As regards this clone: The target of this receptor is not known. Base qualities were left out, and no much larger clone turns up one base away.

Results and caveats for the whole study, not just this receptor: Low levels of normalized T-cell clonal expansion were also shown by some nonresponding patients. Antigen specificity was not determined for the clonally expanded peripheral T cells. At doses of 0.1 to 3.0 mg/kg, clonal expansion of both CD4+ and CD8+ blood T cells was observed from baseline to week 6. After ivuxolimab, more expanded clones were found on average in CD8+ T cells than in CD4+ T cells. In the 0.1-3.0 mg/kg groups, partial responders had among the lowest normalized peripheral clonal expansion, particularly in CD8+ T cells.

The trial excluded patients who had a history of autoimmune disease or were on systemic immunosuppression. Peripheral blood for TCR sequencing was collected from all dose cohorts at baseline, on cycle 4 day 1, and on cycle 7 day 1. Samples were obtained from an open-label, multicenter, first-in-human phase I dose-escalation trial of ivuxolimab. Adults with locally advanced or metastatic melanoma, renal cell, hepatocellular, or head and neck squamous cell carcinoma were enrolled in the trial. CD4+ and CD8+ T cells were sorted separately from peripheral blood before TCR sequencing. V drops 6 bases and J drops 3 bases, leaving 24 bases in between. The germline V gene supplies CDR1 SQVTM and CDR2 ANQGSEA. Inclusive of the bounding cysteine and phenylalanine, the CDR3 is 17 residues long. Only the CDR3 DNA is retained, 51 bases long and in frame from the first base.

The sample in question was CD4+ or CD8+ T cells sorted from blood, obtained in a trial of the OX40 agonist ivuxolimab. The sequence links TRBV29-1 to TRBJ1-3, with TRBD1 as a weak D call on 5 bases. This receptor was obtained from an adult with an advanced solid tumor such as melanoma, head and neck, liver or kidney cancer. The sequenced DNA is TGCAGCGTCATACTCTATCGACCAGGGACCAATGGAAACACCATATATTTT. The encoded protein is CSVILYRPGTNGNTIYF.